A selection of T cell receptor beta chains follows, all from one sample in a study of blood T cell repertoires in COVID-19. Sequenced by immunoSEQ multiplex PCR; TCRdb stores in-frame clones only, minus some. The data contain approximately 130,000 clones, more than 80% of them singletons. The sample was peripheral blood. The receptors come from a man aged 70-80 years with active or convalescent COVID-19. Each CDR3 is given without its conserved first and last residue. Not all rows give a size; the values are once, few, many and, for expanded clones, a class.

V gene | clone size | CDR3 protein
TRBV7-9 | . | ASSLSTGRTDTQY
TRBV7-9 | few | ASSDSGRPEQY
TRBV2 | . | ASSEDSITSYGYT
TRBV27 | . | ASSLLGLVGETQY
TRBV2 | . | ASSGLAGYTDTQY
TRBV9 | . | ASSPVGTSGTYNEQF
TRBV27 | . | ASNPSAGWDTQY
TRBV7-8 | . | ASSLAAGYNEQF
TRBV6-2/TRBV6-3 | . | ASSYSRFLAGYNEQF
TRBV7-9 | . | ASPGGNFYEQY
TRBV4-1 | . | ASSPQGASTDTQY
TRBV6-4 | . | ASSDSGGGRGPSITGTDTQY
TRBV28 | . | ASSLVGGQGHGYT
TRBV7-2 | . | ASSLRREGTEAF
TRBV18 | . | ASSPGGGASNQPQH
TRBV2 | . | ASGPDRVRDEQF
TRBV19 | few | ASSIAGNYGYT
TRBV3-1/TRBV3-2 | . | ASSQDLRTSGHNEQF
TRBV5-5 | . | ASSYWGGLNEKLF
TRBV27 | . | ASSRLAGGLSYEQF